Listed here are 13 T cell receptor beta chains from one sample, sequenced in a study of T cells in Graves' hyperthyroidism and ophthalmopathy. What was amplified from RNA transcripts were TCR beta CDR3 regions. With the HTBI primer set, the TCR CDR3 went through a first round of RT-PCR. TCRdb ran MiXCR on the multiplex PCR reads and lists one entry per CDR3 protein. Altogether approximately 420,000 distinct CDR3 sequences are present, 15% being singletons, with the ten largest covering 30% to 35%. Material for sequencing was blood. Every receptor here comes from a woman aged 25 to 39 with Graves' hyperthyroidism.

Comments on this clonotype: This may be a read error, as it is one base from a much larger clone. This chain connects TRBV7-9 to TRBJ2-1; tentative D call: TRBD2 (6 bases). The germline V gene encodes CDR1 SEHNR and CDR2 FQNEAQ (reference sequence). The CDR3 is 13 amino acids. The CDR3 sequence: CVTVAEPYNEQFF. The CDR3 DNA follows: TGTGTGACCGTAGCGGAGCCTTACAATGAGCAGTTCTTC. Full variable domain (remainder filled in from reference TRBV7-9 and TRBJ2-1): DTGVSQNPRHKITKRGQNVTFRCDPISEHNRLYWYRQTLGQGPEFLTYFQNEAQLEKSRLLSDRFSAERPKGSFSTLEIQRTEQGDSAMYLCVTVAEPYNEQFFGPGTRLTVL.

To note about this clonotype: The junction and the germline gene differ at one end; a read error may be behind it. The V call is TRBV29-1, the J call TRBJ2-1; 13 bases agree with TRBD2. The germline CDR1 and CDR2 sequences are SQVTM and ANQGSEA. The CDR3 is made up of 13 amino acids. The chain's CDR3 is CSVLGTSGIEQSF. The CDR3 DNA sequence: TGCAGCGTCCTTGGGACTAGCGGGATTGAGCAGTCCTTC.

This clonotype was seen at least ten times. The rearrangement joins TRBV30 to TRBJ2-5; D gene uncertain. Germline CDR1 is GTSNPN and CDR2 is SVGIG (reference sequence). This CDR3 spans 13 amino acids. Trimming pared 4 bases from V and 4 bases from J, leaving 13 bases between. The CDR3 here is CAWIRFSGETQYF. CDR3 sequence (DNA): TGTGCCTGGATACGTTTTTCGGGAGAGACCCAGTACTTC.

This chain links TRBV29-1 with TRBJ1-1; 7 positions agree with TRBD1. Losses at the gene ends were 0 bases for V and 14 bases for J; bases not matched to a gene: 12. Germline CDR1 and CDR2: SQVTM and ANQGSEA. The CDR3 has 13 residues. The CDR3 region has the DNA TGCAGCGTTGAAGATGGGGGACAGTCGCTCACGTTCTTT. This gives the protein CSVEDGGQSLTFF.

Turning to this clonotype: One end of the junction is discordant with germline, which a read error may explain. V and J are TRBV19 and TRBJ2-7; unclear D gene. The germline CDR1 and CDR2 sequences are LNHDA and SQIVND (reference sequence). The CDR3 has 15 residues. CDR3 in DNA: TGTGCCAGTAGTCTAGACATTTTCGTCCGTTACGAGCAGTACTTC. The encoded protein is CASSLDIFVRYEQYF.

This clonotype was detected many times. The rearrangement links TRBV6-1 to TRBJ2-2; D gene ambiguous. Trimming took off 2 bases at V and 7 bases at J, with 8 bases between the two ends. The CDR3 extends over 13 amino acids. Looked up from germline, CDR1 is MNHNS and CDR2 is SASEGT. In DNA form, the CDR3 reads TGTGCCAGCAGTGAAAGTCATGGCGGGGAGCTGTTTTTT. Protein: CASSESHGGELFF.

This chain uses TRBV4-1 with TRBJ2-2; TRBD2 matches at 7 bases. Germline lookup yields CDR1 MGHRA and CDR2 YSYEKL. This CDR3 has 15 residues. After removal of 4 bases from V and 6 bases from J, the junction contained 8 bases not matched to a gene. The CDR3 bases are TGCGCCAGCAGCCCATCGGTGGGGGGGGCCGGGGAGCTGTTTTTT. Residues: CASSPSVGGAGELFF.

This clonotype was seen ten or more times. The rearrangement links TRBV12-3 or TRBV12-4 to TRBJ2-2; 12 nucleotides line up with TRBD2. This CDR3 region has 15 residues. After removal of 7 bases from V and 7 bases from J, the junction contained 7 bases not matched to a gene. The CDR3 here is CASKLASGRVGELFF. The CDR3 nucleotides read TGTGCCAGCAAACTGGCTAGCGGGAGGGTCGGGGAGCTGTTTTTT.

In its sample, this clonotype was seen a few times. CDR3 protein: CSASLGTQSSGNTIYF. The CDR3 DNA reads as TGCAGTGCTAGCTTGGGGACCCAAAGCTCTGGAAACACCATATATTTT. This sequence joins TRBV20-1 and TRBJ1-3; a possible D gene is TRBD1 (5 bases). The CDR3 is made up of 16 amino acids. V was shortened by 3 bases and J by 0 bases, with 15 bases between the two germline ends. CDR1 DFQATT and CDR2 SNEGSKA come from the germline V gene (reference sequence).

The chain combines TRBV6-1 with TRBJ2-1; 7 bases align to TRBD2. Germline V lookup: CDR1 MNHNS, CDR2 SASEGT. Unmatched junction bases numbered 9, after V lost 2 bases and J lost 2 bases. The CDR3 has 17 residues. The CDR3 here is CASSESTGGPPYNEQFF. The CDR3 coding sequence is TGTGCCAGCAGTGAATCAACGGGAGGCCCCCCCTACAATGAGCAGTTCTTC.

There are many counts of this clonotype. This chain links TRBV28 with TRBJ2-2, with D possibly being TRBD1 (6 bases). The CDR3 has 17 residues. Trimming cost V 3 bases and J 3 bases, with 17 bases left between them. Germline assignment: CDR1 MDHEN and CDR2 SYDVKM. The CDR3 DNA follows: TGTGCCAGCAGTTTGGTCTTTGGGGGCGCCGACACCGGGGAGCTGTTTTTT. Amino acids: CASSLVFGGADTGELFF.

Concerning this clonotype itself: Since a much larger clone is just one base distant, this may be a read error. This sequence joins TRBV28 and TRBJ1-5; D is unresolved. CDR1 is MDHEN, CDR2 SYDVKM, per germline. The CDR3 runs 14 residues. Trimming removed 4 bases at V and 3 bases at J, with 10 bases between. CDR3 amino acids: CASSSRENNQPQHF. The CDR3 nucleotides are TGTGCCAGCAGTTCCCGGGAAAACAATCAGCCCCAGCATTTT.

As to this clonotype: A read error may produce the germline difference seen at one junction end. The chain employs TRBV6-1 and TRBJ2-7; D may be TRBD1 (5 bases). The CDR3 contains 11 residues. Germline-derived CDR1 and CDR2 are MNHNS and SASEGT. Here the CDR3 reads CDSSFPGEQYF. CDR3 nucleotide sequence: TGTGACAGCAGCTTTCCAGGGGAGCAGTACTTC.